This entry is about one T cell receptor beta chain. The table came from immunoSEQ multiplex PCR; TCRdb's copy has only in-frame clones and leaves some out. The table has 21,000 or so clones, about 55% seen once. After removal of 6 bases from V and 3 bases from J, the junction contained 13 bases not matched to a gene. The CDR3 sequence is 16 residues long. The germline CDR1 and CDR2 sequences are MDHEN and SYDVKM. The data originate from a study of graft-versus-host responses after intestinal transplantation. Whole-study results and caveats: Researchers found GvH clones in recipient marrow, and some showed up first in ileum or blood.

The V gene is TRBV28, the J gene TRBJ1-1, with TRBD1 identical over 7 bases. Source: alloreactive CD4+ T cells from a mixed lymphocyte reaction culture, taken before intestinal transplant. The subset is: CFSE-low proliferating T cells sorted from approximately 6-day pre-transplant mixed lymphocyte reaction (GvH or HvG direction). The TCR comes from a human patient who received an intestinal transplant. Written as DNA, the CDR3 is TGTGCCAGCAGCTCTGGACAGGCTCAGGGTTACACTGAAGCTTTCTTT. Residues: CASSSGQAQGYTEAFF.